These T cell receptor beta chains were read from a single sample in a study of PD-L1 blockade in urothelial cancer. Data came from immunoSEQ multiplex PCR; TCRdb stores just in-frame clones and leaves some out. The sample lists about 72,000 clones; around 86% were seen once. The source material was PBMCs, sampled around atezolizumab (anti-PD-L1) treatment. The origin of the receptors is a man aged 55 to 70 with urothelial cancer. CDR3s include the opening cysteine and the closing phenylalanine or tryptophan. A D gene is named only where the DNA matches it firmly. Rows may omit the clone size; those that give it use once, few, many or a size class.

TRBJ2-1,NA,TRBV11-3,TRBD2,TGTGCCAGCAGCTTAGCGGGGAGGGAGGACAATGAGCAGTTCTTC,CASSLAGREDNEQFF
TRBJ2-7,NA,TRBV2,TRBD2,TGTGCCAGCAGTGTGCGGGGGACCTCCTACGAGCAGTACTTC,CASSVRGTSYEQYF
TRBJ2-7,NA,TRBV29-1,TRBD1,TGCAGCGTCTCCGGGGACAGCTACGAGCAGTACTTC,CSVSGDSYEQYF
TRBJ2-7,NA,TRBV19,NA,TGTGCCAGTAGTAGCCTACAGGACTACGAGCAGTACTTC,CASSSLQDYEQYF
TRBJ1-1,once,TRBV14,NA,TGTGCCAGCAGCCAAGTCGGGGGGAACACTGAAGCTTTCTTT,CASSQVGGNTEAFF
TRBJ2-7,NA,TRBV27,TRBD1,TGTGCCAGCAGTCCCCAGGGACAGGGTACCTACGAGCAGTACTTC,CASSPQGQGTYEQYF
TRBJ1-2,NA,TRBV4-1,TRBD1,TGCGCCAGCAGCCAAGAACCGGGACAGGGGAACTATGGCTACACCTTC,CASSQEPGQGNYGYTF
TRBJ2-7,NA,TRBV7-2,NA,TGTGCCAGCAGCTTAGACAGGTCTACAGACTACGAGCAGTACTTC,CASSLDRSTDYEQYF
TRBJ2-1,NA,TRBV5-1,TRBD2,TGCGCCAGCAGCTTGACGACTAGCGGGGGGGCGGTGCAGTTCTTC,CASSLTTSGGAVQFF
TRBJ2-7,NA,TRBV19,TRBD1,TGTGCCAGTAGTATGCAGGGGGCCGTTTACGAGCAGTACTTC,CASSMQGAVYEQYF
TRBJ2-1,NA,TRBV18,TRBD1,TGTGCCAGCTCACCCTTGGACAGGGGACTTGAGCAGTTCTTC,CASSPLDRGLEQFF
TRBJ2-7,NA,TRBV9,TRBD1,TGTGCCAGCAGCGCGGCAGGGGGCGAGCAGTACTTC,CASSAAGGEQYF
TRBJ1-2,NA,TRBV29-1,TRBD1,TGCAGCGTTGAACCCGACAGGGACCCCTATGGCTACACCTTC,CSVEPDRDPYGYTF
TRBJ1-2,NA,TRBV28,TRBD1,TGTGCCAGCAGTCGGGACAGCTCGGACTATGGCTACACCTTC,CASSRDSSDYGYTF
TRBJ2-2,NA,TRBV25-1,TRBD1,TGTGCCAGCAGTAAACAGGGGGCGAGCGGGGAGCTGTTTTTT,CASSKQGASGELFF
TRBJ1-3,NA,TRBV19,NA,TGTGCCAGTATTTCTGGAGGGTCTGGAAACACCATATATTTT,CASISGGSGNTIYF
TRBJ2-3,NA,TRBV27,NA,TGTGCCAGCGGCCTAGCGACAAACACAGATACGCAGTATTTT,CASGLATNTDTQYF
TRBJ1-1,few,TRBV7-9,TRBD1,TGTGCCAGCAGCCTACACGGGACAGACACGGCTTTCTTT,CASSLHGTDTAFF
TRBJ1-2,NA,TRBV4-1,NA,TGCGCCAGCAGCCGGGGGAGGGCGGCCTTTAACTATGGCTACACCTTC,CASSRGRAAFNYGYTF
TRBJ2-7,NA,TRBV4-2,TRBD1,TGTGCCAGCAGCCAAGTGTGGGACAGTTCCTACGAGCAGTACTTC,CASSQVWDSSYEQYF
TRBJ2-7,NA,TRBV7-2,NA,TGTGCCAGCAGCTTATCCCCTTTAGAGCAGTACTTC,CASSLSPLEQYF
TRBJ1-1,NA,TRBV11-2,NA,TGTGCCAGCAGCTCACAAACAGGGAACACTGAAGCTTTCTTT,CASSSQTGNTEAFF
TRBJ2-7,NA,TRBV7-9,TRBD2,TGTGCCAGCAGCCACCATGCCGGGACTAATTCCTACGAGCAGTACTTC,CASSHHAGTNSYEQYF
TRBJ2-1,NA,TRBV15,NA,TGTGCCACCAGCAGAGATGGGCTTGACAATGAGCAGTTCTTC,CATSRDGLDNEQFF
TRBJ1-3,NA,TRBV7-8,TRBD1,TGTGCCAGCAGCTTAGGGGCGGGGGACAGGGTGATTGGAAACACCATATATTTT,CASSLGAGDRVIGNTIYF
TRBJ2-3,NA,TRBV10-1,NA,TGCGCCAGCAGTGAGTCGGGCGGGGCCGTGTGGGATACGCAGTATTTT,CASSESGGAVWDTQYF
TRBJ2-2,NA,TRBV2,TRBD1,TGTGCCAGCAGTGGGGGACAGGGGGCATGGACCGGGGAGCTGTTTTTT,CASSGGQGAWTGELFF
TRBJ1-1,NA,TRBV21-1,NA,TGTGCCAGCAGAACTTCACAGGGGCCTTTGGGCACTGAAGCTTTCTTT,CASRTSQGPLGTEAFF
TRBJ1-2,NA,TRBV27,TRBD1,TGTGCCAGCAAGCACGGGACAGCACTCTCGGCTCCCTCTTGG,CASKHGTALSAPSW
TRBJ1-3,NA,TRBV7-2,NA,TGTGCCAGCAGCCCCAGCCCGGGACACTCTGGAAACACCATATATTTT,CASSPSPGHSGNTIYF